A selection of T cell receptor beta chains follows, all from one sample in a study of CD8+CD57+ T cells in acquired aplastic anemia. TCRdb ran MiXCR on the reads and lists one entry per CDR3 protein. The sample includes about 260,000 distinct CDR3 sequences, approximately 82% seen only once; the top ten take 40% to 55%. The sequenced material came from sorted CD4+, CD8+, or CD8+CD57+ T cells (not recorded which) from PBMCs. The origin of the receptors is a human donor with aplastic anemia. CDR3s include the opening cysteine and the closing phenylalanine or tryptophan. The D gene is left open where the match is weak. Clone size is given for some rows only: seen once, a few or many times, or a class if the clone is expanded.

TGTGCCTGCAGCTTGGGGTCCTATAATTCACCCCAGCACTTT | CACSLGSYNSPQHF | TRBJ2-3 | . | TRBV7-6 | .
TGCAGCGCTGCCCGCCCGCGGGGAGGTGAGCAGTTCTTC | CSAARPRGGEQFF | TRBJ2-1 | . | TRBV20-1 | .
TGTGCCAGCAGCTTAGCGGACGGGGCCGATACGCAGGGCTACACCTTC | CASSLADGADTQGYTF | TRBJ1-2 | . | TRBV7-2 | .
TGTGCCAGCAGCTTAGAGGGAGGTCCCGATGCGCAGGATTTCTTT | CASSLEGGPDAQDFF | TRBJ1-1 | . | TRBV7-8 | .
TGCAGTGCTACCCTCGACAGTCAAAACACTGAAGCTTTCTTT | CSATLDSQNTEAFF | TRBJ1-1 | few | TRBV20-1 | .
TGTGCCAGTAGCCCAGCGGGGGCATCCTACGATGAGCAGTTCTTC | CASSPAGASYDEQFF | TRBJ2-1 | . | TRBV7-3 | TRBD2
TGTGCCAGCAGCGTATTTCAGTCACCCACAGATACGCATTTT | CASSVFQSPTDTHF | TRBJ2-3 | few | TRBV9 | .
TGTGCCATCAGTGAACCCGGGGGAGACAACGAGCAGTACTTC | CAISEPGGDNEQYF | TRBJ2-7 | . | TRBV10-3 | .
TGTGCCAGCAGCTTTGAGCGGGACGGCCTAGTATATGGCTACACCTTC | CASSFERDGLVYGYTF | TRBJ1-2 | . | TRBV7-9 | .
TGTGCCTACGGTGAAGCGGCGAACCAAGAGACCCAGTACTTC | CAYGEAANQETQYF | TRBJ2-5 | . | TRBV2 | .
TGTGCCAACGGTGAGGGGGACACAAATAAGCAGTATTTT | CANGEGDTNKQYF | TRBJ2-3 | . | TRBV2 | .
TGTGCCAGCAGTATAGCGACAGGCGGCAGCAACGGGGAGCTGTTTTTT | CASSIATGGSNGELFF | TRBJ2-2 | . | TRBV9 | .
TGTGCCAGCAGCGGAGGCGGGGACACCGGGGAGCTGTTTTTT | CASSGGGDTGELFF | TRBJ2-2 | . | TRBV9 | .
TGTGCCAGCAGCTTAGCCCCCACAGATACGCAGTATTTTTACACCTTC | CASSLAPTDTQYFYTF | TRBJ1-2 | many | TRBV7-6 | .
TGCAGTGCCCAACCGGGACAGGGAAACTATGGCTACACCTTC | CSAQPGQGNYGYTF | TRBJ1-2 | . | TRBV20-1 | TRBD1
TGTGCCAGCAGCCCGAGTCCCGGGACAGGGGGCACTCAGTTT | CASSPSPGTGGTQF | TRBJ2-3 | few | TRBV7-8 | TRBD1
TGTGCCAACAGTTTCGTGGGAGGTCCCGACGAGCAGTACTTC | CANSFVGGPDEQYF | TRBJ2-7 | . | TRBV7-2 | .